The 23 T cell receptor beta chains below come from one sample, sequenced in a study of T cell responses to AZD1222 COVID-19 vaccine. Sequencing was performed with immunoSEQ multiplex PCR; in TCRdb, only in-frame clones are kept and a portion is missing. The sample lists 130,000 to 150,000 clones; under 95% were seen once. The sequenced sample was peripheral blood, obtained on day 0 of AZD1222 vaccination. The receptor source for this set is an adult in good health.

V gene TRBV18 combines with J gene TRBJ1-1; 7 bases map to TRBD1. Looked up from germline, CDR1 is KGHSH and CDR2 is LQKENI. The CDR3 contains 14 residues. V lost 6 bases, J lost 1 base, and 5 bases stayed unmatched. DNA of the CDR3: TGTGCCAGCTCGCCGGGACAGCAGAACACTGAAGCTTTCTTT. Protein sequence: CASSPGQQNTEAFF.

This chain uses TRBV6-2 or TRBV6-3 with TRBJ2-4, with 9 bases lining up with TRBD1. The CDR3 sequence is 15 residues long. Losses at the gene ends were 6 bases for V and 3 bases for J; bases not matched to a gene: 6. CDR1 is MNHEY, CDR2 SVGEGT, per germline. The chain's CDR3 is CASSRGQGYKNIQYF. CDR3 coding DNA: TGTGCCAGCAGCCGAGGACAGGGGTACAAAAACATTCAGTACTTC.

The J gene is TRBJ2-7, the V gene TRBV19, with D perhaps matching TRBD1 (6 bases). Per germline, CDR1 LNHDA and CDR2 SQIVND (reference sequence). CDR3 length: 14 residues. Trimming pared 6 bases from V and 4 bases from J, leaving 16 bases between. CDR3 loop: CASSTPGHKYEQYF. The CDR3 DNA reads TGTGCCAGTAGCACTCCGGGACACAAATACGAGCAGTACTTC. The full variable domain, its missing parts supplied by reference TRBV19 and TRBJ2-7, is DGGITQSPKYLFRKEGQNVTLSCEQNLNHDAMYWYRQDPGQGLRLIYYSQIVNDFQKGDIAEGYSVSREKKESFPLTVTSAQKNPTAFYLCASSTPGHKYEQYFGPGTRLTVT.

The rearrangement joins TRBV19 to TRBJ2-7, with a tentative D call TRBD1 (6 bases). The germline V and J ends were trimmed by 6 bases and 4 bases, with 13 bases remaining between them. Looked up from germline, CDR1 is LNHDA and CDR2 is SQIVND (reference sequence). The CDR3 totals 13 residues. The CDR3 DNA reads as TGTGCCAGTAGCCCAACAGGGAGTTACGAGCAGTACTTC. Translated: CASSPTGSYEQYF.

This clone was observed once. This sequence joins TRBV19 and TRBJ2-1; D possibly corresponds to TRBD2 (6 bases). The V and J ends lost 10 bases and 6 bases respectively, with 16 bases between them. CDR3 size: 13 residues. The germline CDR1 and CDR2 sequences are LNHDA and SQIVND (reference sequence). The CDR3 region has the DNA TGTGCCACTACGGCCGGGAGAGGCAATGAGCAGTTCTTC. Its protein product is CATTAGRGNEQFF.

This sequence joins TRBV4-1 and TRBJ1-1; D is unclear. V was shortened by 3 bases and J by 8 bases, with 7 bases between the two germline ends. CDR1 and CDR2 (germline): MGHRA, YSYEKL. This CDR3 contains 11 residues. The CDR3 sequence: CASSQGSEAFF. As DNA, the CDR3 is TGCGCCAGCAGCCAGGGCTCCGAAGCTTTCTTT.

The chain has TRBV24-1 and TRBJ2-1, with D maybe TRBD2 (5 bases). The CDR3 sequence is 16 residues long. Trimming took off 5 bases at V and 6 bases at J, with 19 bases between the two ends. From germline, CDR1 is KGHDR and CDR2 SFDVKD. CDR3 residues: CATSGRRVQFSNEQFF. In DNA form, the CDR3 reads TGTGCCACCAGTGGAAGGCGGGTCCAATTTTCCAATGAGCAGTTCTTC.

The chain uses TRBV5-5 and TRBJ2-7; D is possibly TRBD1 or TRBD2 (6 bases each). CDR1 is SGHKS and CDR2 is YYEKEE in the germline V gene (reference sequence). The CDR3 has 14 residues. V lost 1 base, J lost 4 bases, and 12 bases lay in between. The CDR3 DNA sequence: TGTGCCAGCAGCTTGTTGGGGGGCCCTTACGAGCAGTACTTC. Translation: CASSLLGGPYEQYF.

With regard to this clone: Additional DNA sequences in this sample encode the identical CDR3. This chain links TRBV28 with TRBJ1-5; D may be TRBD1 (5 bases). Germline CDR1 reads MDHEN; CDR2 reads SYDVKM. The CDR3 length is 14 residues. V dropped 3 bases and J dropped 3 bases, with 9 bases sitting between them. In nucleotides, the CDR3 is TGTGCCAGCAGTTTGGGGGGGACCAATCAGCCCCAGCATTTT. Translation: CASSLGGTNQPQHF.

The rearrangement links TRBV12-3 or TRBV12-4 to TRBJ2-5; D call uncertain. The V gene lost 8 bases and the J gene lost 2 bases, with 12 bases spanning the gap. There are 13 residues in the CDR3. As DNA, the CDR3 is TGTGCCAGCTCGGCTGGCCTACAAGAGACCCAGTACTTC. Its translation is CASSAGLQETQYF.

The rearrangement uses TRBV21-1 and TRBJ2-7; the table calls TRBD1, which could not be checked here. TRBV21-1 is designated a pseudogene. The length of the CDR3 is 14 residues. The CDR3 here is CASSTRDRDREQYF. The CDR3 nucleotides are TGTGCCAGCAGCACCCGGGACAGGGACCGCGAGCAGTACTTC.

The chain combines TRBV28 with TRBJ1-5; D might be TRBD1 (5 bases). V was shortened by 4 bases and J by 9 bases, with 22 bases between the two germline ends. Germline V lookup: CDR1 MDHEN, CDR2 SYDVKM. The CDR3 covers 16 residues. Here the CDR3 DNA reads TGTGCCAGCAGTTCCATTTCTCAGGGAGCTCCGAGGCCCCAGCATTTT. Amino acid sequence: CASSSISQGAPRPQHF.

This chain links TRBV7-2 with TRBJ1-1; TRBD1 aligns across 11 bases. There are 14 residues in the CDR3. CDR1 is SGHTA and CDR2 is FQGNSA in the germline V gene. V was pared by 5 bases and J by 4 bases, with 3 bases of the junction left unmatched. CDR3 in amino acids: CASSPGQGVTEAFF. The CDR3 coding sequence is TGTGCCAGCAGCCCGGGACAGGGGGTCACTGAAGCTTTCTTT. The full variable domain, in which reference TRBV7-2 and TRBJ1-1 provide the parts outside the CDR3, is GAGVSQSPSNKVTEKGKDVELRCDPISGHTALYWYRQSLGQGLEFLIYFQGNSAPDKSGLPSDRFSAERTGGSVSTLTIQRTQQEDSAVYLCASSPGQGVTEAFFGQGTRLTVV.

V is TRBV11-2 and J is TRBJ1-1, with D hard to call. The length of the CDR3 is 14 residues. Trimming left V 5 bases short and J 5 bases short, with 15 bases between. In germline, CDR1 is SGHAT, CDR2 FQNNGV. As DNA, the CDR3 is TGTGCCAGCAGCCAGCAGGCAGGTCTAACTGAAGCTTTCTTT. The encoded protein is CASSQQAGLTEAFF. Supplemented by reference TRBV11-2 and TRBJ1-1, the full variable domain reads EAGVAQSPRYKIIEKRQSVAFWCNPISGHATLYWYQQILGQGPKLLIQFQNNGVVDDSQLPKDRFSAERLKGVDSTLKIQPAKLEDSAVYLCASSQQAGLTEAFFGQGTRLTVV.

Comments on this clone: This CDR3 is also generated by other DNA sequences in the sample. The chain employs TRBV19 and TRBJ1-1; no firm D call. The V gene's germline CDR1 is LNHDA and CDR2 SQIVND (reference sequence). The CDR3 has 13 residues. Trimming cost V 3 bases and J 2 bases, with 7 bases left between them. The CDR3: CASSIGGNTEAFF. The DNA of the CDR3 is TGTGCCAGTAGTATCGGAGGAAACACTGAAGCTTTCTTT.

The V gene is TRBV10-3, the J gene TRBJ1-5; tentatively, D is TRBD1 (5 bases). Trimming cost V 10 bases and J 5 bases, with 18 bases left between them. The CDR3 spans 14 residues. Looked up from germline, CDR1 is ENHRY and CDR2 is SYGVKD. CDR3 sequence: CATREARSDQPQHF. CDR3 bases: TGTGCCACCAGGGAGGCGCGTTCAGATCAGCCCCAGCATTTT.

This chain connects TRBV28 to TRBJ1-6; D perhaps matches TRBD1 (6 bases). Germline V gives CDR1 MDHEN, CDR2 SYDVKM. Trimming removed 3 bases from V and 9 bases from J, with 15 bases in between. This CDR3 spans 15 amino acids. The DNA for the CDR3 is TGTGCCAGCAGTTTGACAGGAAGGGCCCTTTCACCCCTCCACTTT. This gives the protein CASSLTGRALSPLHF.

This chain joins TRBV4-2 and TRBJ1-2; tentative D call: TRBD1 (5 bases). The CDR3 contains 16 residues. CDR1 and CDR2 from the germline V gene are LGHNA and YNFKEQ. V shed 2 bases and J shed 4 bases, with 17 bases lying between them. This CDR3 is CASSQPAKAGSYGYTF. The CDR3, as DNA: TGTGCCAGCAGCCAACCCGCCAAGGCAGGGAGCTATGGCTACACCTTC.

The chain is built from TRBV24-1 and TRBJ2-2; D gene uncertain. Trimming shortened V by 2 bases and J by 0 bases, and 9 bases separated the two germline ends. CDR1 and CDR2 from the germline V gene are KGHDR and SFDVKD. This CDR3 contains 16 residues. The CDR3 DNA reads TGTGCCACCAGTGATTATAAGGGTTCGAACACCGGGGAGCTGTTTTTT. Translated, it gives CATSDYKGSNTGELFF.

V gene TRBV19 combines with J gene TRBJ2-1; D gene uncertain. The V end lost 5 bases, the J end lost 6 bases, and 17 bases lay between the germline ends. Germline V gene lookup returns CDR1 LNHDA and CDR2 SQIVND (reference sequence). The CDR3 runs to 15 residues. The CDR3 loop is CASSSHGGVLNEQFF. The CDR3, as DNA: TGTGCCAGTAGTTCCCATGGTGGCGTTCTCAATGAGCAGTTCTTC.

The chain carries TRBV6-5 and TRBJ2-5; 9 bases match TRBD2. Germline loops: CDR1 MNHEY, CDR2 SVGAGI. CDR3 length: 15 residues. V gave up 6 bases and J gave up 1 base; unmatched junction bases: 6. CDR3 sequence reads: CASSGAGGFQETQYF. CDR3 in DNA: TGTGCCAGCAGCGGAGCGGGGGGCTTCCAAGAGACCCAGTACTTC.

The CDR3 sequence is CASSPPTGVGGYTF. The CDR3 nucleotides read TGTGCCAGCAGCCCCCCTACAGGGGTTGGGGGCTACACCTTC. V gene TRBV6-5 combines with J gene TRBJ1-2; TRBD1 matches at 7 bases. Per germline, CDR1 MNHEY and CDR2 SVGAGI. The CDR3 loop spans 14 amino acids. V shed 6 bases, J shed 8 bases, and the junction held 12 bases outside the gene matches.

The chain has TRBV6-5 and TRBJ1-6; D is undetermined. V lost 0 bases and J 7 bases, leaving 10 bases between the germline ends. Germline loops: CDR1 MNHEY, CDR2 SVGAGI. The CDR3 contains 15 residues. CDR3 nucleotide sequence: TGTGCCAGCAGTTACTCAAACCCATCAAATTCACCCCTCCACTTT. It translates to CASSYSNPSNSPLHF.